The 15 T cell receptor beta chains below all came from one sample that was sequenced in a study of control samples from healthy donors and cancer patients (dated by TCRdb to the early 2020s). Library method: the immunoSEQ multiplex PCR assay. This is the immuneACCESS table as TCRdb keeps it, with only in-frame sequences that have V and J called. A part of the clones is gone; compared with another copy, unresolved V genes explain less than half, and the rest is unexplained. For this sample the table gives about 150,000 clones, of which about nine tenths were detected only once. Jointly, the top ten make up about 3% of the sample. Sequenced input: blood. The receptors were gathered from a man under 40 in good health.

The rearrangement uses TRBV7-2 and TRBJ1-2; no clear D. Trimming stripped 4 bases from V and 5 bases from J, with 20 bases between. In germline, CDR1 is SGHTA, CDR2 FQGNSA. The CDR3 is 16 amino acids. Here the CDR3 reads CASSYRPEAGSYGYTF. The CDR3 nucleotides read TGTGCCAGCAGCTACCGCCCCGAGGCAGGCTCTTATGGCTACACCTTC. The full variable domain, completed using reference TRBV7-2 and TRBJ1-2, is GAGVSQSPSNKVTEKGKDVELRCDPISGHTALYWYRQSLGQGLEFLIYFQGNSAPDKSGLPSDRFSAERTGGSVSTLTIQRTQQEDSAVYLCASSYRPEAGSYGYTFGSGTRLTVV.

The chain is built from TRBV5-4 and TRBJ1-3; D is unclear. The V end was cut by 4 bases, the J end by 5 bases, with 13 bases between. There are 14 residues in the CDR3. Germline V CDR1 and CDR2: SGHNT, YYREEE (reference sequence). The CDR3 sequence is CASSTRESRNTIYF. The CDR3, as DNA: TGTGCCAGCAGCACCCGGGAATCACGAAACACCATATATTTT.

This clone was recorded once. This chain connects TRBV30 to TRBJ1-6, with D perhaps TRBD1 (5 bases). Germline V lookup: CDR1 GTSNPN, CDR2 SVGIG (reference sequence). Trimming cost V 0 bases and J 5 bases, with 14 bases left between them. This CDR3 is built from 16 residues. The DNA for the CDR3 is TGTGCCTGGAGTGTAGAACCCGGGGCAAATAATTCACCCCTCCACTTT. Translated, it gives CAWSVEPGANNSPLHF.

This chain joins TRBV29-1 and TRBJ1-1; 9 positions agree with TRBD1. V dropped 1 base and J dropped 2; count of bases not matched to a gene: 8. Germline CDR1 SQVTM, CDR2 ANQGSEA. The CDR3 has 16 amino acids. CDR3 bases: TGCAGCGTTGAAGCATGGGGACAGGGTACTAACACTGAAGCTTTCTTT. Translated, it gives CSVEAWGQGTNTEAFF.

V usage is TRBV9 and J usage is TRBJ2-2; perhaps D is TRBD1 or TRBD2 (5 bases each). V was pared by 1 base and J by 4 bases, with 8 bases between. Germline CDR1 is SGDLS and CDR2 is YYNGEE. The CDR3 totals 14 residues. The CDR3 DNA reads TGTGCCAGCAGCGTACGGGGCCTCACCGGGGAGCTGTTTTTT. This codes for CASSVRGLTGELFF.

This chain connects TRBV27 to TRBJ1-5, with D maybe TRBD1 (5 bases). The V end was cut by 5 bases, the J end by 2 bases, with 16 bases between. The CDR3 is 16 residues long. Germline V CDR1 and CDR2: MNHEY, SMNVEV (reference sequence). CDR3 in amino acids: CASSLSGTRGNQPQHF. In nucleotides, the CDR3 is TGTGCCAGCAGTCTTTCCGGGACGCGGGGCAATCAGCCCCAGCATTTT.

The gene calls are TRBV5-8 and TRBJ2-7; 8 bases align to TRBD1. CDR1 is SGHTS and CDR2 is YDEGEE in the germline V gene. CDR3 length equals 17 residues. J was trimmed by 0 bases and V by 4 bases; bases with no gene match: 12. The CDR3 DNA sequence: TGTGCCAGCAGCCCCTCAGGGGGCGCCCAGACCTCCTACGAGCAGTACTTC. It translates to CASSPSGGAQTSYEQYF.

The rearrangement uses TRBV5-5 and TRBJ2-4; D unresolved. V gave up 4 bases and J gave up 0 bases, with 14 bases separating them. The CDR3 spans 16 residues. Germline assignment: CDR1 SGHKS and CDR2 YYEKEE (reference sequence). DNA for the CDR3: TGTGCCAGCAGCAGACCGACGCAACTAGCCAAAAACATTCAGTACTTC. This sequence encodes CASSRPTQLAKNIQYF.

The CDR3 nucleotides read TGCGCCAGCAGCCCCGGAGGAACGGCACGCAATGAGCAGTTCTTC. Protein: CASSPGGTARNEQFF. V is TRBV5-1 and J is TRBJ2-1; D might be TRBD2 (5 bases). Germline CDR1 and CDR2: SGHRS and YFSETQ. This CDR3 spans 15 amino acids. Between the trimmed V and J ends, which lost 4 bases and 6 bases, there was a span of 17 bases.

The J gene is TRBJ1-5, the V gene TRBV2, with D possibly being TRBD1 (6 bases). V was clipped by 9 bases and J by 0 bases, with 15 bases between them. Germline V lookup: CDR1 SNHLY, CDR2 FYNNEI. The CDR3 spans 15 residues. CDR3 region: CASSRDTYSNQPQHF. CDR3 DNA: TGTGCCAGTAGCCGGGACACATATAGCAATCAGCCCCAGCATTTT.

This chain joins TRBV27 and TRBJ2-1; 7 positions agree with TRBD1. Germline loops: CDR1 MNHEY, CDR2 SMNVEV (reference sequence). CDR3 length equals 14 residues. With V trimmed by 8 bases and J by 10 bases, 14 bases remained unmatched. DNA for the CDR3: TGTGCCAGCTCCGACGGACAGGTACTCGGGGAGCAGTTCTTC. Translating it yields CASSDGQVLGEQFF.

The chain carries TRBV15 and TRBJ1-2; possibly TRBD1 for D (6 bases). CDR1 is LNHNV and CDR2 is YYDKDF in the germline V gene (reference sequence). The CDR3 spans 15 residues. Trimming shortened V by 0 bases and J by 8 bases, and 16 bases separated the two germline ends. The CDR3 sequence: CATSRDFTGAQGYTF. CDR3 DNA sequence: TGTGCCACCAGCAGAGACTTTACGGGGGCGCAGGGCTACACCTTC.

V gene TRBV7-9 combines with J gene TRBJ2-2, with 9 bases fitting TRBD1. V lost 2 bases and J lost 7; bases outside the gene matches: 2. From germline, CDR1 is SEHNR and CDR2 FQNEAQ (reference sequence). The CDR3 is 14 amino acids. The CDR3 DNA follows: TGTGCCAGCAGCTTAACAGGGGGCATCGGGGAGCTGTTTTTT. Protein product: CASSLTGGIGELFF.

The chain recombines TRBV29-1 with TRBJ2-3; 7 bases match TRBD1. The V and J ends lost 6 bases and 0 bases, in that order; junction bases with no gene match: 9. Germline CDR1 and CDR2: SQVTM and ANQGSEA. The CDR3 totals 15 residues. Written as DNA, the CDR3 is TGCAGCGTCGAGGGGACAGAAAAAAGCACAGATACGCAGTATTTT. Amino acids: CSVEGTEKSTDTQYF.

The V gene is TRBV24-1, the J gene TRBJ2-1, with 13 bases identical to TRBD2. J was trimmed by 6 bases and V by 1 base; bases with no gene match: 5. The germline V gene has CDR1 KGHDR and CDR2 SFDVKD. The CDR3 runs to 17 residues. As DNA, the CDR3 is TGTGCCACCAGTGATTTCCGGACTAGCGGGGGCGGCAATGAGCAGTTCTTC. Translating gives CATSDFRTSGGGNEQFF.